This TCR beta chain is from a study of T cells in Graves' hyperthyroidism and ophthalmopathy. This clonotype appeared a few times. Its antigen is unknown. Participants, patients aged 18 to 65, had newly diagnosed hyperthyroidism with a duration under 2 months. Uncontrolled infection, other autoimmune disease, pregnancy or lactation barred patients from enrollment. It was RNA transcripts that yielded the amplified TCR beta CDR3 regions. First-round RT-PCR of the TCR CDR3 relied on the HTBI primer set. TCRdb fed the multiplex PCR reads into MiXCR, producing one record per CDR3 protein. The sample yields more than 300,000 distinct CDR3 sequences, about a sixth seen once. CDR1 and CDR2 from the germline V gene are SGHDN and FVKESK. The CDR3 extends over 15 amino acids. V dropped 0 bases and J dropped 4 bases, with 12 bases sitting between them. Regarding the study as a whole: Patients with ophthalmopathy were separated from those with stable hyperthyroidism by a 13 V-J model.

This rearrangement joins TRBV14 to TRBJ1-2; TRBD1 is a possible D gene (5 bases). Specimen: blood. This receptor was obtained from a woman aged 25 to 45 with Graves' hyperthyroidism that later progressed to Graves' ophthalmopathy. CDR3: CASSQEGEWGYGYTF. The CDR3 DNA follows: TGTGCCAGCAGCCAAGAAGGGGAATGGGGCTATGGCTACACCTTC.